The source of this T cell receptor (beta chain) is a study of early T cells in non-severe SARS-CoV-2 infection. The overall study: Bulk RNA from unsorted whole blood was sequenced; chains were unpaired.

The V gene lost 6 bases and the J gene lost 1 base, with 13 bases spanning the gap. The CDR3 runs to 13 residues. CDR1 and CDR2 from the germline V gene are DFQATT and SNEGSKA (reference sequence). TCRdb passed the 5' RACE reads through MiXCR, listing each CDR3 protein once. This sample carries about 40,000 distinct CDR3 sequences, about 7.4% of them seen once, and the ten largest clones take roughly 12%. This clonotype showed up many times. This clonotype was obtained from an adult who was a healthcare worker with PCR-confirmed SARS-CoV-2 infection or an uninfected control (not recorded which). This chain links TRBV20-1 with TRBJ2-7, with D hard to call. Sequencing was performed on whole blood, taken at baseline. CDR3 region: CSAKALSSYEQYF. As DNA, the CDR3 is TGCAGTGCAAAGGCCCTGTCTTCCTACGAGCAGTACTTC.